The entry below gives a single TCR beta chain sequence along with its context. It lacks a known antigen. Base qualities are not recorded, but no much larger clone differs from it by a single base. The data are from a study of CD8+ T cells in alopecia areata (dated by TCRdb to the late 2010s). A note on the overall study: Treated patients were enrolled in an open-label pilot trial of oral tofacitinib, 5 to 10 mg twice daily, for moderate-to-severe alopecia areata. Tofacitinib-treated patients had biopsies at baseline and at 4 and 24 weeks of treatment, with a later scalp biopsy in several patients. To study T cell clonal expansion in alopecia areata, the researchers applied high-throughput TCRbeta sequencing to both the C3H/HeJ mouse model and human patients. Scalp clonality was compared among normal scalp (n=4), patchy alopecia areata scalp (n=8), and alopecia totalis/universalis scalp (n=8). Amplification of TCRbeta CDR3 regions was done by immunoSEQ multiplex PCR using 35 Vbeta forward primers and 13 Jbeta reverse primers. On the human side, TCRbeta sequencing was run on scalp tissue and on sorted CD4+ and CD8+ peripheral blood T cells from healthy controls and from alopecia areata patients with either patchy or totalis/universalis disease. RNA was extracted with the PAXgene miRNA kit for fixed scalp, the miRNeasy kit for PBMCs, and the RNeasy kit for mouse skin. In treated patients, disease severity was measured using the SALT score, which gives the percentage of scalp surface area affected. Patients received tofacitinib for 6 to 18 months and were then followed off drug for 6 months to check for delayed response and recurrence. Here is what the overall study found, with its caveats: Scalp clonality and the number of expanded CD8+ clones among the top 100 scalp clones were significantly decreased by tofacitinib. TCR sequences shared between patients were less clear than in mice, possibly partly because of HLA diversity in the patient population. Unlike mouse skin, which is dominated by gammadelta T cells, normal human skin has resident alphabeta T cells that are also sequenced, and this complicates analysis of the scalp TCR repertoire. Many expanded lesional clones were found to persist in scalp and blood during tofacitinib treatment, and relapse after treatment cessation may be partly explained by this persistence. Lesional scalp, especially in alopecia totalis/universalis, showed higher clonality and more expanded CD8+ clones than normal scalp, suggesting antigenic drive. Because the treated cohort was small and included a single nonresponder, larger studies are needed to assess links between baseline CD8+ expansion and response.

V is trimmed back by 6 bases and J by 2 bases, and the junction contains 4 bases that no gene match accounts for. The CDR3, cysteine through phenylalanine, is 13 amino acids long. Kept here is only the CDR3 DNA, which spans 39 bases and is read in frame from base 1. Reading the germline V gene gives CDR1 SQVTM and CDR2 ANQGSEA. The library was produced with the immunoSEQ multiplex PCR assay. RNA was extracted from all samples and reverse transcribed into cDNA, which served as template for TCR sequencing. SuperScript III was used for first-strand cDNA synthesis, primed with a 2:1 mix of oligo-dT and random hexamers. A synthetic immune receptor repertoire was used to gauge amplification bias, and whatever bias remained was removed computationally. In the original analysis: Raw reads were preprocessed for error removal, and CDR3 was defined according to IMGT conventions as running from the conserved cysteine to phenylalanine. Clonality was computed as 1 minus the Shannon entropy, with the entropy normalized by log2 of the number of productive unique TCRs. Scalp TCRbeta sequences were cross-referenced with sorted blood CD4 and CD8 repertoires so that the CD4 or CD8 identity of scalp clones could be inferred. TCRdb stores this immuneACCESS table with in-frame sequences only. Part of the clones is absent; in the studies checked, under half of the shortfall reflects unresolved V genes, and no reason is known for the rest. V and J calls and clone size come straight from that table; D and trimming were deduced from the DNA. Present in this sample are about 200,000 clones, more than 30% of which were seen just once. In total, the top ten clones hold 0.48% of the sample.

The sample's treatment or condition label is to be understood as: oral pan-JAK inhibitor, 5-10 mg twice daily. Peripheral blood and lesional scalp punch biopsies were obtained from patients with alopecia areata. PBMCs were isolated by density centrifugation and stained for CD3, CD4 and CD8, and CD4+ and CD8+ T cells were sorted on a FACSAria. The chain joins TRBV29-1 to TRBJ1-2; TRBD1 matches 9 bases in the middle. This TCR was sampled from a human donor with alopecia areata. The source material was CD4+ T cells sorted from blood, sampled around week 34, from a patient treated with tofacitinib. The nucleotide sequence is given as TGCAGCGTGACAGGGGGAAACAACTATGGCTACACCTTC. This encodes CSVTGGNNYGYTF.